This entry is about one T cell receptor (beta chain). This receptor's antigen is unknown. No much larger clonotype is one base removed from it; base qualities were not supplied. V is reduced by 0 bases and J by 5 bases, leaving a spacing of 13 bases between them. From a lookup of the germline V gene (reference sequence), CDR1 and CDR2 are GTSNPN and SVGIG. The CDR3, cysteine through phenylalanine, is 14 amino acids long. The CDR3 DNA has 42 bases and is translated from base 1. TCRbeta CDR3 regions were amplified from genomic DNA using the immunoSEQ Assay, a bias-controlled multiplex PCR. In the authors' own workflow: The number of nucleated cells in each sample was estimated from the amplification of reference gene primers within the assay. Sequence reads were collapsed and filtered to measure the absolute abundance of every unique TCRbeta CDR3 rearrangement. Productive Simpson clonality was computed per sample as the square root of Simpson's diversity index over productive rearrangements. In TCRdb, the immuneACCESS table is reduced to in-frame sequences with V and J assigned. These tables do not hold every clone; where another copy was compared, an unresolved V gene accounts for under half, and the others remain unexplained. D and trimming come from the DNA, and the V and J calls and clone size come from that table. For this sample there are some 340,000 clones; approximately 91% appear just once. Roughly 3.9% of the sample lies in the top ten.

Enrolling through a virtual design, the prospective study's participants ranged in age from roughly 18 to 89 years and lived across about two dozen United States geographic areas. Cohort assignment in the prospective study relied on participant-reported clinical history from a screening survey and a study questionnaire. Exposed participants had been in contact with someone with a PCR-confirmed or clinician-diagnosed COVID-19 case within 2 weeks of study entry. Each participant in the prospective study had whole blood, serum and a nasopharyngeal or oropharyngeal swab collected by mobile phlebotomists. Prospective study participants could optionally give additional blood draws and questionnaires over an approximately 2-month period. Before DNA extraction, prospective study blood samples were shipped either frozen or at room temperature. These data come from a study of blood T cell repertoires in COVID-19 (dated by TCRdb to the early 2020s). Notes on the research overall: The collaborator samples originated in the United States, Italy and Spain and spanned the acute and convalescent phases of COVID-19. Samples were obtained from the ongoing ImmuneRACE study (first 160 participants) and from over 1,000 subjects provided by 6 global collaborators. The repertoires were released in a freely available public database meant as a resource for research on the immune response to SARS-CoV-2. Deeply sampled blood TCRbeta repertoires from subjects exposed to, actively infected with, or recovered from COVID-19 were included in the dataset. Nearly every sample came with metadata listing a de-identified subject ID, COVID-19 status, age in years and sex. The material from the prospective study consisted of cDNA or gDNA derived from T cells, B-cell-depleted T cells, or PBMCs. Where HLA class I and class II types were available, the types were taken from metadata supplied by the sample provider, not from assay-based typing.

Summary of the overall study and its limitations: The quantity of clinical and demographic metadata differed by source and by participant and was supplied without curation.

Here the chain combines TRBV30 and TRBJ1-1; TRBD1 is possibly the D segment (6 matching bases). Sequenced: PBMCs or T cells enriched from blood (not recorded which). This clonotype was obtained from a woman in her twenties or thirties who had been exposed to COVID-19. The CDR3 reads as follows: CAWSVIWTETEAFF. The nucleotide sequence is given as TGTGCCTGGAGTGTAATATGGACAGAAACTGAAGCTTTCTTT.